Listed below are T cell receptor beta chains from one sample, sequenced in a study of T cell responses to AZD1222 COVID-19 vaccine. Assay: immunoSEQ multiplex PCR; the TCRdb copy retains only in-frame clones and omits some. The sample lists about 170,000 clones; roughly 89% were seen once. Sequencing was performed on peripheral blood, taken on day 0 of AZD1222 vaccination. The receptors were gathered from an adult in good health. CDR3s include the opening cysteine and the closing phenylalanine or tryptophan. A D gene is named only where the DNA matches it firmly. Size values are once, few and many counts, or a class for expanded clones, and some rows have none.

J	V	D	size	CDR3	DNA
TRBJ1-1	TRBV19	NA	NA	CASSPNTGDTEAFF	TGTGCCAGTAGTCCAAACACCGGAGACACTGAAGCTTTCTTT
TRBJ1-3	TRBV28	NA	NA	CASSFPDRGIYF	TGTGCCAGCAGTTTCCCGGACAGAGGCATATATTTT
TRBJ2-1	TRBV18	TRBD2	once	CASSSVAGGSYNEQFF	TGTGCCAGCTCATCTGTAGCGGGGGGCTCCTACAATGAGCAGTTCTTC
TRBJ1-5	TRBV12-3/TRBV12-4	NA	NA	CASSQGANQPQHF	TGTGCCAGCAGCCAGGGCGCAAATCAGCCCCAGCATTTT
TRBJ1-6	TRBV30	NA	NA	CAWSSAYNSPLHF	TGTGCCTGGAGTTCAGCTTACAATTCACCCCTCCACTTT
TRBJ2-1	TRBV6-5	TRBD1	once	CASSSGTGSNEQFF	TGTGCCAGCAGTTCCGGGACAGGGAGTAATGAGCAGTTCTTC
TRBJ1-5	TRBV6-2/TRBV6-3	NA	NA	CASSGQFNQPQHF	TGTGCCAGCAGCGGACAGTTCAATCAGCCCCAGCATTTT
TRBJ2-1	TRBV6-1	NA	NA	CASRMHLNSYNEQFF	TGTGCCAGCAGGATGCACCTGAACAGCTACAATGAGCAGTTCTTC
TRBJ1-3	TRBV14	NA	once	CASRRGYSSGNTIYF	TGTGCCAGCAGGCGAGGCTACAGCTCTGGAAACACCATATATTTT
TRBJ1-2	TRBV12-3/TRBV12-4	NA	NA	CASSLGSGYGYTF	TGTGCCAGCAGTTTAGGGAGTGGCTATGGCTACACCTTC
TRBJ2-7	TRBV9	NA	NA	CASSVDEGPYEQYF	TGTGCCAGCAGCGTAGATGAGGGACCCTACGAGCAGTACTTC
TRBJ1-5	TRBV6-6	TRBD1	NA	CASSYSRQGPNQPQHF	TGTGCCAGCAGTTACTCACGACAGGGCCCCAATCAGCCCCAGCATTTT
TRBJ2-6	TRBV4-1	NA	NA	CASSPTGLGRDVLTF	TGCGCCAGCAGCCCCACCGGTTTGGGGCGCGACGTCCTGACTTTC
TRBJ1-4	TRBV4-2	TRBD1	NA	CASSSGTGAEKLFF	TGTGCCAGCAGCTCCGGGACAGGGGCCGAAAAACTGTTTTTT
TRBJ2-4	TRBV10-3	TRBD1	NA	CAISEQGGVGKNIQYF	TGTGCCATCAGTGAACAGGGGGGCGTTGGCAAAAACATTCAGTACTTC
TRBJ2-7	TRBV6-5	TRBD1	NA	CASRRDSYEQYF	TGTGCCAGCAGGAGGGACAGCTACGAGCAGTACTTC
TRBJ2-1	TRBV10-3	TRBD2	once	CAISGIRIGLAGDTHSYNEQFF	TGTGCCATCAGTGGAATTCGTATAGGACTAGCGGGAGATACGCACTCCTACAATGAGCAGTTCTTC
TRBJ1-5	TRBV7-8	NA	NA	CASSGVGGQPQHF	TGTGCCAGCAGCGGAGTGGGGGGGCAGCCCCAGCATTTT
TRBJ2-1	TRBV24-1	TRBD2	NA	CATSDHKTSGSLDEQFF	TGTGCCACCAGTGACCACAAGACTAGCGGGAGCCTGGATGAGCAGTTCTTC
TRBJ1-5	TRBV1	NA	NA	CTSNSDRGNQPQHF	TGCACCAGCAACTCTGACAGGGGCAATCAGCCCCAGCATTTT
TRBJ2-5	TRBV5-4	NA	NA	CASSWGQIQETQYF	TGTGCCAGCAGCTGGGGACAAATACAAGAGACCCAGTACTTC
TRBJ2-7	TRBV5-1	NA	NA	CASSSGNEQYF	TGCGCCAGCAGCTCTGGGAACGAGCAGTACTTC
TRBJ1-4	TRBV5-5	NA	NA	CASSLVDDNGKLFF	TGTGCCAGCAGCTTGGTGGACGACAATGGAAAACTGTTTTTT
TRBJ2-2	TRBV2	NA	NA	CASSLVRGGGKLFF	TGTGCCAGCAGCCTCGTACGGGGAGGGGGGAAGCTGTTTTTT
TRBJ1-3	TRBV6-5	NA	NA	CASFSGNTIYF	TGTGCCAGCTTTAGTGGAAACACCATATATTTT
TRBJ2-1	TRBV5-1	TRBD2	NA	CASSSTSGGAYEQFF	TGCGCCAGCAGCTCGACTAGCGGGGGGGCTTATGAGCAGTTCTTC
TRBJ1-2	TRBV2	NA	NA	CASRKQGFNYGYTF	TGTGCCAGCAGAAAACAGGGATTTAACTATGGCTACACCTTC
TRBJ1-4	TRBV19	NA	NA	CASSSGQRRTNEKLFF	TGTGCCAGTAGTTCTGGACAGCGAAGAACTAATGAAAAACTGTTTTTT
TRBJ2-7	TRBV25-1	NA	NA	CASSRDGTYEQYF	TGTGCCAGCAGTAGGGACGGCACCTACGAGCAGTACTTC
TRBJ2-2	TRBV11-2	TRBD2	NA	CASSAGGAGAPNTGELFF	TGTGCCAGCAGCGCGGGGGGAGCGGGGGCGCCGAACACCGGGGAGCTGTTTTTT
TRBJ2-1	TRBV7-8	NA	NA	CASSLAEASVRVF	TGTGCCAGCAGCTTAGCGGAGGCTAGCGTCAGGGTCTTC
TRBJ1-1	TRBV2	NA	NA	CASSGGGRANTEAFF	TGTGCCAGCAGTGGAGGGGGGAGGGCGAACACTGAAGCTTTCTTT
TRBJ1-1	TRBV7-2	NA	NA	CASSPGAGRLNTEAFF	TGTGCCAGCAGCCCCGGGGCGGGGCGCTTGAACACTGAAGCTTTCTTT
TRBJ2-1	TRBV7-2	NA	NA	CASSFQGGAYNEQFF	TGTGCCAGCAGCTTTCAGGGCGGTGCTTACAATGAGCAGTTCTTC
TRBJ1-1	TRBV9	NA	NA	CASSVEDSPSIQNTEAFF	TGTGCCAGCAGCGTAGAAGACAGCCCTAGTATCCAGAACACTGAAGCTTTCTTT
TRBJ2-1	TRBV2	NA	NA	CASSVSGRGNNEQFF	TGTGCCAGCAGTGTTAGCGGCCGGGGAAACAATGAGCAGTTCTTC
TRBJ2-7	TRBV3-1/TRBV3-2	NA	NA	CASSQGGLGYEQYF	TGTGCCAGCAGCCAAGGGGGCCTGGGGTACGAGCAGTACTTC
TRBJ1-1	TRBV10-2	TRBD1	NA	CASGRQGPDTEAFF	TGCGCCAGCGGCCGACAGGGCCCGGACACTGAAGCTTTCTTT
TRBJ2-7	TRBV7-9	NA	few	CASSLGTGTPYEQYF	TGTGCCAGCAGCTTGGGGACCGGGACTCCTTACGAGCAGTACTTC
TRBJ2-2	TRBV7-9	NA	NA	CASSLFDTGELFF	TGTGCCAGCAGCCTTTTTGACACCGGGGAGCTGTTTTTT
TRBJ2-1	TRBV2	NA	NA	CASRTLQGSHNEQFF	TGTGCCAGCAGGACCCTACAGGGTTCCCACAATGAGCAGTTCTTC
TRBJ2-2	TRBV2	TRBD1	NA	CASRGRTGGGGELFF	TGTGCCAGCAGAGGGAGGACAGGGGGCGGCGGGGAGCTGTTTTTT
TRBJ2-7	TRBV4-2	NA	NA	CASSQDRGYEQYF	TGTGCCAGCAGCCAAGATCGGGGGTACGAGCAGTACTTC
TRBJ1-1	TRBV9	NA	once	CASSESVDTEAFF	TGTGCCAGCAGCGAGAGCGTCGACACTGAAGCTTTCTTT
TRBJ2-5	TRBV6-5	TRBD1	NA	CASSSSDRGGETQYF	TGTGCCAGCAGTTCCTCGGACAGGGGCGGGGAGACCCAGTACTTC
TRBJ1-1	TRBV20-1	NA	NA	CSASLADTEAFF	TGCAGTGCTAGTTTGGCGGACACTGAAGCTTTCTTT
TRBJ2-2	TRBV4-2	TRBD2	NA	CASSQRIPEREVDHGELFF	TGTGCCAGCAGCCAACGAATCCCCGAACGGGAGGTCGATCACGGGGAGCTGTTTTTT
TRBJ1-2	TRBV7-8	TRBD1	NA	CASSRGQGADGYTF	TGTGCCAGCAGCCGAGGACAGGGGGCGGATGGCTACACCTTC
TRBJ2-5	TRBV7-2	NA	NA	CASSLAGARETQYF	TGTGCCAGCAGCTTAGCGGGTGCTCGGGAGACCCAGTACTTC
TRBJ1-2	TRBV9	TRBD1	NA	CASSVVPSGQGSYTF	TGTGCCAGCAGCGTAGTCCCCTCGGGACAGGGGAGCTACACCTTC
TRBJ2-7	TRBV5-1	TRBD2	NA	CASSVRLAGVDEQYF	TGCGCCAGCAGCGTTAGACTAGCGGGAGTGGACGAGCAGTACTTC
TRBJ1-2	TRBV7-3	TRBD1	NA	CASSRGQGVGYTF	TGTGCCAGCAGCCGGGGACAGGGTGTTGGCTACACCTTC